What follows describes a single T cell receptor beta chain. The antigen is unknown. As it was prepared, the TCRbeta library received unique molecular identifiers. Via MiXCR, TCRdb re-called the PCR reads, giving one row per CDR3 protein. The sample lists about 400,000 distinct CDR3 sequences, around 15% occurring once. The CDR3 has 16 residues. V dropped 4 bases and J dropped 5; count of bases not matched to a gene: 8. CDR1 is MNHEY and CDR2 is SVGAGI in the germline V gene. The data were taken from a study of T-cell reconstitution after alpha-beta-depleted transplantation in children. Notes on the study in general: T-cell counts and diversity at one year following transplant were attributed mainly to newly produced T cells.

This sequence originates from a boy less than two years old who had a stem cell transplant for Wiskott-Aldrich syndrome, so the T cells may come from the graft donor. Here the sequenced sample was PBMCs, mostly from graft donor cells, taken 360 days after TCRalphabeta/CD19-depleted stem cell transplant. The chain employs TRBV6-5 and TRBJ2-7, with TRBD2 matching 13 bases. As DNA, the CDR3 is TGTGCCAGCAGTTGGGCAACTAGCGGGAGGGCCAACGAGCAGTACTTC. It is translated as CASSWATSGRANEQYF.